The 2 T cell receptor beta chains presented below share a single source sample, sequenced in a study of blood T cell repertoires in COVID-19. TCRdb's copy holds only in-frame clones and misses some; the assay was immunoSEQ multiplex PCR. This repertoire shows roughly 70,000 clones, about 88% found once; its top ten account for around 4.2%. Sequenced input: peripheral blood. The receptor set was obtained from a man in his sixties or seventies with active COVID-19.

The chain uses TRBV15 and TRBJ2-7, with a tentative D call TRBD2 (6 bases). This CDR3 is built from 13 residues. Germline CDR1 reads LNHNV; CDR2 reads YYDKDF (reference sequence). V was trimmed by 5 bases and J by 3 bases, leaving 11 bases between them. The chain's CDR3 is CATSEGLYYEQYF. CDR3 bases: TGTGCCACCAGCGAGGGACTCTACTACGAGCAGTACTTC.

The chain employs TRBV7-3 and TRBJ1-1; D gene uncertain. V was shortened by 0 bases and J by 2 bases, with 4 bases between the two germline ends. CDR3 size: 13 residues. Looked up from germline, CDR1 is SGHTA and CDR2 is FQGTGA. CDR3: CASSLTVNTEAFF. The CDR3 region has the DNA TGTGCCAGCAGCTTAACCGTCAACACTGAAGCTTTCTTT.